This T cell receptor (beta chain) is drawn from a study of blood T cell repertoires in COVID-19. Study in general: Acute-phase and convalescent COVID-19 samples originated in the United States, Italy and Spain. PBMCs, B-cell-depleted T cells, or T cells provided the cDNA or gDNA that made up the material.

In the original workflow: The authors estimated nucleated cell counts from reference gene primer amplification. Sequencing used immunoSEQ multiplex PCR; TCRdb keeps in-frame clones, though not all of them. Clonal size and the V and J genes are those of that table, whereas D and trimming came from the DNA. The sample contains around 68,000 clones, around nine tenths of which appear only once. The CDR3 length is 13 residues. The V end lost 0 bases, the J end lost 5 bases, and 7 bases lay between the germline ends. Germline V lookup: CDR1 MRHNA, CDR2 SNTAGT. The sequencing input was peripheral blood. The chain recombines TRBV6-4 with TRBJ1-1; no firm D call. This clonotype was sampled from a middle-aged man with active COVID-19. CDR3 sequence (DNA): TGTGCCAGCAGTGACTCGAGGAAGACTGAAGCTTTCTTT. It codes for CASSDSRKTEAFF.